Following are 20 T cell receptor beta chains from one sample sequenced in a study of T cell responses to AZD1222 COVID-19 vaccine. Data came from immunoSEQ multiplex PCR; TCRdb stores just in-frame clones and leaves some out. The profile covers approximately 110,000 clones, with approximately 96% appearing a single time and around 2% taken by the ten largest. Sequenced material: peripheral blood, taken on day 0 of AZD1222 vaccination. All receptors derive from an adult in good health.

The chain employs TRBV6-1 and TRBJ1-2, with D possibly matching TRBD1 (5 bases). V gave up 2 bases and J gave up 10 bases, with 14 bases separating them. The CDR3 consists of 13 residues. CDR1 is MNHNS and CDR2 is SASEGT in the germline V gene. CDR3 sequence (DNA): TGTGCCAGCAGTGAACGGGGCCCATTTTCCTACACCTTC. This gives the protein CASSERGPFSYTF.

V is TRBV27 and J is TRBJ1-2, with 9 nucleotides matching TRBD1. This CDR3 is 17 amino acids long. Unmatched junction bases numbered 19, after V lost 7 bases and J lost 7 bases. Germline loops: CDR1 MNHEY, CDR2 SMNVEV (reference sequence). CDR3 residues: CASTTSSGTGFLTGYTF. The CDR3 DNA reads as TGTGCCAGCACCACTAGTTCAGGGACAGGGTTCCTGACTGGCTACACCTTC.

The chain carries TRBV6-5 and TRBJ1-2; D is unresolved. V was shortened by 2 bases and J by 6 bases, with 16 bases between the two germline ends. CDR1 MNHEY and CDR2 SVGAGI come from the germline V gene. The CDR3 spans 15 residues. The CDR3 nucleotides are TGTGCCAGCAGTTACGCCGGACTGGGTACAAATGGCTACACCTTC. Residues: CASSYAGLGTNGYTF.

The rearrangement joins TRBV6-5 to TRBJ2-7; D not certain. The CDR3 has 11 residues. The V gene's germline CDR1 is MNHEY and CDR2 SVGAGI. Trimming stripped 6 bases from V and 5 bases from J, with 8 bases between. In nucleotides, the CDR3 is TGTGCCAGCAGGTGGATCCACGAGCAGTACTTC. It is translated as CASRWIHEQYF.

This rearrangement joins TRBV19 to TRBJ2-7; D possibly corresponds to TRBD1 (6 bases). CDR3 length: 13 residues. Per germline, CDR1 LNHDA and CDR2 SQIVND (reference sequence). Trimming took 3 bases from V and 3 from J, leaving 9 bases between them. CDR3 coding DNA: TGTGCCAGTAGTATGCAGGGGCACTACGAGCAGTACTTC. It encodes CASSMQGHYEQYF.

The rearrangement joins TRBV7-2 to TRBJ2-1, with 9 bases matching TRBD2. The CDR3 extends over 16 amino acids. Germline CDR1 reads SGHTA; CDR2 reads FQGNSA. J was trimmed by 6 bases and V by 0 bases; bases with no gene match: 6. CDR3 region: CASSLAGGTSSNEQFF. In DNA, the CDR3 is TGTGCCAGCAGCTTAGCAGGGGGGACTAGCAGCAATGAGCAGTTCTTC.

The chain uses TRBV7-8 and TRBJ1-5; the D is unclear. This CDR3 contains 17 residues. V was shortened by 0 bases and J by 0 bases, with 12 bases between the two germline ends. CDR1 is SGHVS, CDR2 FQNEAQ, per germline. The CDR3 is CASSLAANFISNQPQHF. The CDR3 coding sequence is TGTGCCAGCAGCTTAGCAGCGAACTTTATTAGCAATCAGCCCCAGCATTTT.

The V gene is TRBV5-1, the J gene TRBJ1-2; 7 bases are a match to TRBD1. This CDR3 is built from 16 residues. V lost 4 bases and J lost 5; bases outside the gene matches: 14. Looked up from germline, CDR1 is SGHRS and CDR2 is YFSETQ. The CDR3 loop reads CASSPTRQGVLYGYTF. The CDR3 region has the DNA TGCGCCAGCAGCCCAACTCGACAGGGCGTTCTATATGGCTACACCTTC.

The rearrangement uses TRBV11-3 and TRBJ1-1, with unresolved D. Germline CDR1 and CDR2: SGHNT and YENEEA. The germline V and J ends were trimmed by 5 bases and 1 base, with 8 bases remaining between them. The CDR3 has 13 residues. The CDR3 nucleotides are TGTGCCAGCAGCAACGGAGGGAACACTGAAGCTTTCTTT. Residues: CASSNGGNTEAFF.

Worth noting for this clone: Other DNA sequences in the sample encode the same CDR3. The V gene is TRBV6-5, the J gene TRBJ1-1; D not certain. Germline loops: CDR1 MNHEY, CDR2 SVGAGI. The CDR3 is made up of 15 amino acids. Trimming cost V 0 bases and J 1 base, with 9 bases left between them. CDR3: CASSYSRSGNTEAFF. Here the CDR3 DNA reads TGTGCCAGCAGTTACTCTCGTTCGGGGAACACTGAAGCTTTCTTT.

Concerning this clone itself: One end of the junction does not line up with germline, which may come from a read error. The chain joins TRBV9 to TRBJ1-1; D perhaps matches TRBD1 (5 bases). This CDR3 is built from 13 residues. Germline CDR1 SGDLS, CDR2 YYNGEE. Here the CDR3 reads CASSLEGNAEAFF. The CDR3 DNA follows: TGTGCCAGCAGCCTAGAGGGGAACGCTGAAGCTTTCTTT. The variable domain in full, completed from reference TRBV9 and TRBJ1-1, reads DSGVTQTPKHLITATGQRVTLRCSPRSGDLSVYWYQQSLDQGLQFLIQYYNGEERAKGNILERFSAQQFPDLHSELNLSSLELGDSALYFCASSLEGNAEAFFGQGTRLTVV.

The table lists this clone with a count of one. CDR3 bases: TGTGCCAGCATCGGAAACTGGGTTCGACACTATGGCTACACCTTC. This sequence encodes CASIGNWVRHYGYTF. The gene calls are TRBV28 and TRBJ1-2, with D uncertain. Germline-derived CDR1 and CDR2 are MDHEN and SYDVKM. CDR3 size: 15 residues. Trimming removed 7 bases at V and 3 bases at J, with 18 bases between.

This chain joins TRBV6-2 or TRBV6-3 and TRBJ1-1, with 7 bases aligning to TRBD1. With V trimmed by 6 bases and J by 5 bases, 9 bases remained unmatched. Germline loops: CDR1 MNHEY, CDR2 SVGEGT. The length of the CDR3 is 14 residues. Written as DNA, the CDR3 is TGTGCCAGCAGCCAAGGGACAGTACTAACTGAAGCTTTCTTT. Translating gives CASSQGTVLTEAFF.

The chain carries TRBV11-2 and TRBJ1-2; TRBD1 is a possible D gene (5 bases). CDR1 SGHAT and CDR2 FQNNGV come from the germline V gene. Between the trimmed V and J ends, which lost 5 bases and 4 bases, there was a span of 8 bases. The CDR3 contains 12 residues. This chain's CDR3 is CASSRGSYGYTF. CDR3 in DNA: TGTGCCAGCAGCAGGGGAAGCTATGGCTACACCTTC.

The chain couples TRBV4-3 to TRBJ2-1; D uncertain. This CDR3 comprises 13 residues. The germline gives CDR1 LGHNA, CDR2 YSLEER. Trimming pared 1 base from V and 9 bases from J, leaving 10 bases between. CDR3 DNA: TGCGCCAGCAGCCAAGCTCTATTCGGTGAGCAGTTCTTC. Its translation: CASSQALFGEQFF.

The J gene is TRBJ1-5, the V gene TRBV19, with D unclear. Between the trimmed V and J ends, which lost 6 bases and 4 bases, there was a span of 10 bases. Germline assignment: CDR1 LNHDA and CDR2 SQIVND (reference sequence). This CDR3 is built from 13 residues. Written as DNA, the CDR3 is TGTGCCAGTAGCGCTATAGCAAATCAGCCCCAGCATTTT. Translating gives CASSAIANQPQHF.

The V and J genes are TRBV5-5 and TRBJ1-1, with TRBD1 as a possible D gene (5 bases). This CDR3 is 12 amino acids long. Deletions cut 8 bases from V and 8 bases from J, with 16 bases between. Germline V gene lookup returns CDR1 SGHKS and CDR2 YYEKEE (reference sequence). The CDR3 sequence is CASYIGWGEAFF. Written as DNA, the CDR3 is TGTGCCAGTTACATAGGATGGGGCGAAGCTTTCTTT.

The rearrangement links TRBV19 to TRBJ2-2, with D tentatively TRBD2 (6 bases). From germline, CDR1 is LNHDA and CDR2 SQIVND (reference sequence). The V end was cut by 9 bases, the J end by 1 base, with 12 bases between. CDR3 length: 14 residues. The CDR3 loop is CASLTRKNTGELFF. CDR3 in DNA: TGTGCCAGCCTGACTAGAAAGAACACCGGGGAGCTGTTTTTT.

CDR3 in DNA: TGTGCCAGTCAAGGGTGGCGGAACACTGAAGCTTTCTTT. This codes for CASQGWRNTEAFF. The V call is TRBV18, the J call TRBJ1-1; no definite D call. Germline assignment: CDR1 KGHSH and CDR2 LQKENI. The length of the CDR3 is 13 residues. Trimming took 9 bases from V and 1 from J, leaving 12 bases between them. The full variable domain, its missing parts supplied by reference TRBV18 and TRBJ1-1, is NAGVMQNPRHLVRRRGQEARLRCSPMKGHSHVYWYRQLPEEGLKFMVYLQKENIIDESGMPKERFSAEFPKEGPSILRIQQVVRGDSAAYFCASQGWRNTEAFFGQGTRLTVV.

Notes on this clone: The junction does not match germline at one end; this may be a read error. The chain couples TRBV13 to TRBJ1-3; tentatively, D is TRBD1 (6 bases). The CDR3 runs to 15 residues. Germline CDR1 reads PRHDT; CDR2 reads FYEKMQ (reference sequence). For the CDR3, the DNA is TGTGCCAGCAGCCTAGGACAGAACTCTGGAAACACCATATATTTT. Its protein is CASSLGQNSGNTIYF.